The 6 T cell receptor beta chains below come from one sample, sequenced in a study of Ad26.COV2.S vaccination and SARS-CoV-2 variants. Produced via immunoSEQ multiplex PCR; TCRdb's table is partial and in-frame only. This table has hundreds of thousands of clones, approximately 90% appearing once. Treatment described: 15 to 20 received Ad26.COV2.S at low or high dose, single or two shots; several received placebo; per-sample allocation not given. Collection of the samples took place on day 63 after the first injection of vaccine or placebo. This specimen consisted of peripheral blood, obtained in a trial of Ad26.COV2.S vaccine versus placebo. The source of these receptors is a person between 18 and 60 years old who received the Ad26.COV2.S COVID-19 vaccine or a placebo.

The rearrangement links TRBV7-9 to TRBJ2-1, with D maybe TRBD1 (5 bases). The germline gives CDR1 SEHNR, CDR2 FQNEAQ (reference sequence). The ends were cut back, 5 bases at V and 6 bases at J, with 8 bases in the middle. The CDR3 consists of 12 residues. CDR3 sequence reads: CASSPGINEQFF. CDR3 DNA: TGTGCCAGCAGCCCAGGGATCAATGAGCAGTTCTTC.

V and J are TRBV25-1 and TRBJ1-3; D uncertain. CDR1 and CDR2 from the germline V gene are MGHDK and SYGVNS. The CDR3 covers 14 residues. V dropped 4 bases and J dropped 3 bases, with 10 bases sitting between them. CDR3 DNA sequence: TGTGCCAGCAGTGGTGTCCGCAGTGGAAACACCATATATTTT. Translated, it gives CASSGVRSGNTIYF.

The chain couples TRBV10-1 to TRBJ2-7, with a tentative D call TRBD1 (6 bases). V lost 1 base and J lost 4, with 20 bases in between. CDR1 and CDR2 from the germline V gene are WNHNN and SYGVQD (reference sequence). The CDR3 runs to 17 residues. CDR3 amino acids: CASSEYNPGHPGYEQYF. CDR3 bases: TGCGCCAGCAGTGAGTACAACCCGGGACACCCGGGATACGAGCAGTACTTC.

The CDR3: CASSPVQPYTEAFF. The CDR3 DNA follows: TGTGCCAGCTCACCAGTTCAGCCATACACTGAAGCTTTCTTT. The J gene is TRBJ1-1, the V gene TRBV18; no definite D call. The germline V gene has CDR1 KGHSH and CDR2 LQKENI. V gave up 2 bases and J gave up 3 bases, with 10 bases separating them. The CDR3 is 14 amino acids.

The genes are TRBV12-3 or TRBV12-4 and TRBJ1-4; no reliable D call. The CDR3 is 13 residues long. The V end was cut by 1 base, the J end by 10 bases, with 10 bases between. The CDR3 loop is CASSLEEDGKLFF. CDR3 DNA: TGTGCCAGCAGTTTAGAGGAGGACGGAAAACTGTTTTTT.

This chain connects TRBV5-6 to TRBJ2-7; unclear D gene. Germline-derived CDR1 and CDR2 are SGHDT and YYEEEE. Trimming left V 1 base short and J 2 bases short, with 7 bases between. The CDR3 spans 13 residues. The CDR3 spells CASSLSLTYEQYF. As DNA, the CDR3 is TGTGCCAGCAGCTTGAGTCTGACCTACGAGCAGTACTTC.